The 7 T cell receptor beta chains reported below all come from one sample, sequenced in a study of T cell responses to AZD1222 COVID-19 vaccine. Clones were sequenced by immunoSEQ multiplex PCR, and TCRdb holds only the in-frame ones, with some missing. The sample includes under 95,000 clones, over 85% seen only once; the top ten take over 2%. This specimen was peripheral blood, taken on day 0 of AZD1222 vaccination. These TCRs come from an adult in good health.

This clone turned up a few times. The chain has TRBV18 and TRBJ1-1, with 8 bases matching TRBD1. Germline assignment: CDR1 KGHSH and CDR2 LQKENI. After removal of 4 bases from V and 3 bases from J, the junction contained 10 bases not matched to a gene. The CDR3 has 16 residues. The CDR3 here is CASSLRDRRLDTEAFF. In nucleotides, the CDR3 is TGTGCCAGCTCACTACGGGACAGGAGACTCGACACTGAAGCTTTCTTT.

The chain links TRBV4-3 to TRBJ1-2; D unresolved. V lost 0 bases to trimming and J lost 10 bases, with 9 bases between them. The CDR3 is 12 amino acids. Germline V gives CDR1 LGHNA, CDR2 YSLEER. CDR3 nucleotide sequence: TGCGCCAGCAGCCAAGAGGGAAGGATCTACACCTTC. Encoded protein: CASSQEGRIYTF.

The CDR3 loop reads CASSYMTGGEYGYTF. The CDR3 region has the DNA TGTGCCAGCAGTTACATGACAGGGGGAGAGTATGGCTACACCTTC. The chain carries TRBV6-5 and TRBJ1-2; the match to TRBD1 covers 9 bases. The germline V gene encodes CDR1 MNHEY and CDR2 SVGAGI. V trimming: 2 bases; J trimming: 5 bases; junction bases outside the gene matches: 6. The CDR3 has 15 residues.

The V call is TRBV5-1, the J call TRBJ2-3, with unresolved D. The CDR3 length is 11 residues. Trimming took off 4 bases at V and 3 bases at J, with 3 bases between the two ends. CDR1 and CDR2 (germline): SGHRS, YFSETQ. As DNA, the CDR3 is TGCGCCAGCAGCGCGACAGATACGCAGTATTTT. Amino acid sequence: CASSATDTQYF.

This clone was picked up a small number of times. This chain uses TRBV6-5 with TRBJ2-1; D not certain. This CDR3 has 13 amino acids. The germline V gene has CDR1 MNHEY and CDR2 SVGAGI. The V and J ends lost 8 bases and 3 bases respectively, with 11 bases between them. The CDR3 DNA is TGTGCCAGCGGCATGACCATCTACAATGAGCAGTTCTTC. This gives the protein CASGMTIYNEQFF.

The V call is TRBV9, the J call TRBJ1-5, with TRBD1 matching 10 bases. Germline CDR1 reads SGDLS; CDR2 reads YYNGEE. This CDR3 has 14 residues. V shed 3 bases, J shed 5 bases, and the junction held 2 bases outside the gene matches. CDR3 residues: CASSGGTGDQPQHF. As DNA, the CDR3 is TGTGCCAGCAGCGGAGGGACAGGGGATCAGCCCCAGCATTTT. The variable domain in full, with the rest retrieved from reference TRBV9 and TRBJ1-5, is DSGVTQTPKHLITATGQRVTLRCSPRSGDLSVYWYQQSLDQGLQFLIQYYNGEERAKGNILERFSAQQFPDLHSELNLSSLELGDSALYFCASSGGTGDQPQHFGDGTRLSIL.

On this clone itself: The same CDR3 is also encoded by other DNA sequences in this sample. V is TRBV7-2 and J is TRBJ1-1, with 7 bases fitting TRBD1. The CDR3 has 13 amino acids. Per the germline V gene, CDR1 is SGHTA and CDR2 is FQGNSA. With V trimmed by 4 bases and J by 1 base, 0 bases remained unmatched. CDR3 loop: CASSWTGNTEAFF. The CDR3 DNA is TGTGCCAGCAGCTGGACAGGGAACACTGAAGCTTTCTTT. The complete variable domain, with remaining parts taken from reference TRBV7-2 and TRBJ1-1, reads GAGVSQSPSNKVTEKGKDVELRCDPISGHTALYWYRQSLGQGLEFLIYFQGNSAPDKSGLPSDRFSAERTGGSVSTLTIQRTQQEDSAVYLCASSWTGNTEAFFGQGTRLTVV.